These 9 T cell receptor beta chains were sequenced from one sample in a study of T-cell memory formation after mild COVID-19 (dated by TCRdb to the early 2020s). Library preparation employed 5' RACE. These reads were obtained on an Illumina NovaSeq 6000. In TCRdb, the public reads were trimmed at Q25 with fastp and aligned with MiXCR, with productive beta chains retained. Rows with a matching CDR3 protein are joined into one entry that keeps the most common DNA and genes. The sample table shows about 320,000 distinct CDR3 sequences, and around 15% are seen once. Of the sample, over 20% is held by the ten largest clones. The sequenced sample consisted of PBMCs or a T cell subset sorted from them (not recorded which). The origin of the receptors is a man aged 18 to 35 who had mild COVID-19 (a few samples of this study predate the infection). The sample titles of this study are shuffled in the database, so cell type and time point are left out; the donor was told from shared clones.

This chain's CDR3 is CASRRSGEETQYF. The CDR3 DNA sequence: TGTGCCAGCAGGCGTTCCGGAGAGGAGACCCAGTACTTC. The chain has TRBV12-3 or TRBV12-4 and TRBJ2-5, with unresolved D. The V and J ends lost 6 bases and 5 bases respectively, with 13 bases between them. The CDR3 is 13 residues long.

The chain is built from TRBV5-6 and TRBJ2-7, with 7 positions matching TRBD1. The CDR3 is 12 residues long. V was pared by 4 bases and J by 9 bases, with 7 bases of the junction left unmatched. Germline V gene sequence: CDR1 SGHDT, CDR2 YYEEEE. In nucleotides, the CDR3 is TGTGCCAGCAGCCTAACAGGGGATGGGCAGTACGTC. Its translation is CASSLTGDGQYV.

The chain uses TRBV4-1 and TRBJ2-2, with a tentative D call TRBD2 (5 bases). Germline V gene sequence: CDR1 MGHRA, CDR2 YSYEKL. Trimming cost V 2 bases and J 0 bases, with 10 bases left between them. This CDR3 is built from 16 residues. The DNA for the CDR3 is TGCGCCAGCAGCCAACTCGGGCGGGCGAACACCGGGGAGCTGTTTTTT. It is translated as CASSQLGRANTGELFF.

The genes are TRBV9 and TRBJ1-5; D ambiguous. The CDR3 is 13 amino acids. Looked up from germline, CDR1 is SGDLS and CDR2 is YYNGEE. V lost 0 bases and J lost 6, with 7 bases in between. CDR3 nucleotides: TGTGCCAGCAGCGTAGGGGGAAGTCAGCCCCAGCATTTT. Its translation: CASSVGGSQPQHF.

V usage is TRBV5-1 and J usage is TRBJ2-7, with 10 bases identical to TRBD1. CDR3 length: 14 amino acids. Germline loops: CDR1 SGHRS, CDR2 YFSETQ. With 7 bases clipped from V and 4 bases from J, the junction kept 8 bases outside the gene matches. The CDR3 sequence: CASSGTGVWYEQYV. The CDR3 nucleotides are TGCGCCAGCTCCGGGACAGGGGTCTGGTACGAGCAGTACGTC.

This clonotype was detected only a few times. The chain joins TRBV20-1 to TRBJ1-1; D is uncertain. Between the trimmed V and J ends, which lost 2 bases and 5 bases, there was a span of 12 bases. CDR3 length equals 13 residues. CDR1 is DFQATT, CDR2 SNEGSKA, per germline (reference sequence). The CDR3 here is CSARRALGTEAFF. The CDR3 DNA follows: TGCAGTGCTAGACGGGCGTTGGGGACTGAAGCTTTCTTT.

This clonotype was observed a few times. The CDR3 DNA reads as TGTGCCAGCAGCTTAGATGGAAGGGGCTTCTACAATGAGCAGTTCTTC. Its translation is CASSLDGRGFYNEQFF. The chain combines TRBV7-2 with TRBJ2-1; the D gene is possibly TRBD1 (5 bases). With 1 base removed from V and 3 bases from J, the gap between germline ends came to 13 bases. The CDR3 is 16 amino acids. Germline CDR1 and CDR2: SGHTA and FQGNSA. The whole variable domain, remainder taken from reference TRBV7-2 and TRBJ2-1, is GAGVSQSPSNKVTEKGKDVELRCDPISGHTALYWYRQSLGQGLEFLIYFQGNSAPDKSGLPSDRFSAERTGGSVSTLTIQRTQQEDSAVYLCASSLDGRGFYNEQFFGPGTRLTVL.

This clonotype was counted between two and nine times. The rearrangement joins TRBV12-3 or TRBV12-4 to TRBJ2-2; possible D gene TRBD2, 6 bases. V was clipped by 8 bases and J by 5 bases, with 12 bases between them. There are 13 residues in the CDR3. The CDR3 sequence: CASAASETGELFF. The CDR3 DNA is TGTGCCAGCGCCGCTAGCGAGACCGGGGAGCTGTTTTTT.

The V and J genes are TRBV7-9 and TRBJ2-5; D unclear. The germline V gene has CDR1 SEHNR and CDR2 FQNEAQ (reference sequence). The CDR3 is 13 amino acids. V dropped 5 bases and J dropped 7 bases, with 14 bases sitting between them. The CDR3 loop reads CASSLGGSGTQYF. DNA for the CDR3: TGTGCCAGCAGCCTGGGCGGCTCCGGGACCCAGTACTTC.